The 16 T cell receptor beta chains given below trace back to one sample, sequenced in a study of T cells expressing NK-cell markers. Reprocessing the 5' RACE reads, TCRdb reports a single entry for every CDR3 protein and omits DNA. This repertoire includes about 390,000 distinct CDR3 sequences. Sequencing input: blood T cells: a sorted CD56 or NKG2C T cell subset, CD4+ or CD8+ T cells, or bulk PBMC T cells (not recorded which). The receptor source for this set is a woman aged 50 to 60 in good health.

The CDR3 is CASTPGLAGRGETQYF. The chain combines TRBV3-1 with TRBJ2-5; TCRdb indicates TRBD2, and absent DNA this call remains unverified. CDR3 size: 16 residues. CDR1 LGHDT and CDR2 YNNKEL come from the germline V gene (reference sequence).

The gene calls are TRBV5-8 and TRBJ1-1; the D call of TRBD1 rests on TCRdb alone, since no DNA is present to check it. The CDR3 totals 15 residues. Germline assignment: CDR1 SGHTS and CDR2 YDEGEE. The CDR3: CASSLGKGVDTEAFF.

The chain is built from TRBV11-3 and TRBJ2-2. CDR1 and CDR2 from the germline V gene are SGHNT and YENEEA. CDR3 length equals 13 residues. Here the CDR3 reads CASSVTYTGELFF.

V is TRBV19 and J is TRBJ1-5; TCRdb calls TRBD1, which cannot be checked without DNA. The CDR3 sequence is 12 residues long. Germline V lookup: CDR1 LNHDA, CDR2 SQIVND (reference sequence). The CDR3 here is CATEGGNQPQHF.

The chain carries TRBV24-1 and TRBJ2-2; TCRdb selects TRBD2, and the lack of DNA leaves this call unchecked. The CDR3 totals 19 residues. CDR1 is KGHDR and CDR2 is SFDVKD in the germline V gene. The CDR3 region is CATSDPGLAGGFDTGELFF.

The chain is built from TRBV6-2 or TRBV6-3 and TRBJ2-7; TCRdb picks TRBD1, but there is no DNA to check that call. CDR3 length: 14 amino acids. CDR1 is MNHEY, CDR2 SVGEGT, per germline. This CDR3 reads CASSYNTGTYEQYF.

This chain connects TRBV10-3 to TRBJ1-4; TCRdb outputs TRBD1, but without DNA this stays unchecked. Germline CDR1 is ENHRY and CDR2 is SYGVKD. The CDR3 spans 15 residues. This chain's CDR3 is CASSPPGQGNEKLFF.

The chain is built from TRBV12-3 or TRBV12-4 and TRBJ2-1; TCRdb proposes TRBD2, but this gene call is untestable without DNA. The CDR3 contains 14 residues. Here the CDR3 reads CASTSGGGRNEQFF.

The V call is TRBV5-6, the J call TRBJ1-1. Germline CDR1 and CDR2: SGHDT and YYEEEE. The CDR3 is 13 residues long. The CDR3 spells CASSIGVGTEAFF.

The chain uses TRBV5-5 and TRBJ2-2; TCRdb's assignment of TRBD2 cannot be checked, as there is no DNA. Germline CDR1 is SGHKS and CDR2 is YYEKEE (reference sequence). The length of the CDR3 is 16 residues. This chain's CDR3 is CASSFPAGGRTGELFF.

This CDR3 is CASRPIGQMNTGELFF. The chain joins TRBV12-3 or TRBV12-4 to TRBJ2-2; TCRdb's D call, TRBD1, is unchecked because there is no DNA. CDR3 size: 16 residues.

V usage is TRBV25-1 and J usage is TRBJ2-1; TCRdb returns TRBD1, unconfirmable since there is no DNA. The CDR3 has 14 amino acids. Germline V gene lookup returns CDR1 MGHDK and CDR2 SYGVNS. The CDR3 here is CASSGQGKAAEQFF.

The rearrangement joins TRBV7-9 to TRBJ2-2; TCRdb lists TRBD1, though no DNA is available to test this call. The CDR3 consists of 16 residues. Germline assignment: CDR1 SEHNR and CDR2 FQNEAQ (reference sequence). CDR3 residues: CASSSSDRGPFGELFF.

The rearrangement links TRBV10-3 to TRBJ2-1; TCRdb gives TRBD2 as the D gene, but with no DNA this cannot be confirmed. This CDR3 comprises 17 residues. In germline, CDR1 is ENHRY, CDR2 SYGVKD. The CDR3 here is CAIRKQGTGTRGNEQFF.

The V call is TRBV14, the J call TRBJ2-3; TCRdb's assignment of TRBD2 cannot be checked, as there is no DNA. This CDR3 has 19 amino acids. Germline CDR1 is SGHDN and CDR2 is FVKESK. CDR3 amino acids: CASSPFLRGLGLRGDTQYF.

The chain uses TRBV5-5 and TRBJ2-2; TCRdb reports TRBD2, a call that lacks DNA to check it against. The CDR3 loop spans 16 amino acids. The germline V gene has CDR1 SGHKS and CDR2 YYEKEE (reference sequence). The chain's CDR3 is CASSLVLGRRGGELFF. Filled out from reference TRBV5-5 and TRBJ2-2, the complete variable domain reads DAGVTQSPTHLIKTRGQQVTLRCSPISGHKSVSWYQQVLGQGPQFIFQYYEKEERGRGNFPDRFSARQFPNYSSELNVNALLLGDSALYLCASSLVLGRRGGELFFGEGSRLTVL.